This is a list of T cell receptor beta chains from one sample in a study of T cells in Graves' hyperthyroidism and ophthalmopathy. TCRdb re-called the multiplex PCR reads with MiXCR, one entry per CDR3 protein. The top ten hold less than 10% of the sample, which has about 360,000 distinct CDR3 sequences, about 13% seen once. The sequencing input was blood. The receptors come from a woman in her late teens or twenties with Graves' hyperthyroidism. CDR3s include the opening cysteine and the closing phenylalanine or tryptophan. D genes are given only for firm matches. Clone size is given for some rows only: seen once, a few or many times, or a class if the clone is expanded.

len: 16
v_gene: TRBV7-2
d_gene: TRBD2
abundance: many
j_gene: TRBJ2-7
CDR3aa: CASSPAGLAASYEQYF
CDR3nt: TGTGCCAGCAGCCCCGCGGGACTAGCGGCCTCTTACGAGCAGTACTTC

len: 15
v_gene: TRBV7-9
d_gene: TRBD2
abundance: many
j_gene: TRBJ2-7
CDR3aa: CASNFIGGANYEQYF
CDR3nt: TGTGCCAGCAACTTCATCGGGGGGGCAAACTACGAGCAGTACTTC

len: 14
v_gene: TRBV5-1
d_gene: .
abundance: .
j_gene: TRBJ1-5
CDR3aa: CASSYRRLNQPQHF
CDR3nt: TGTGCCAGCAGTTATAGACGGCTCAATCAGCCCCAGCATTTT

len: 13
v_gene: TRBV7-8
d_gene: .
abundance: many
j_gene: TRBJ2-7
CDR3aa: CASSLAPGSEQYF
CDR3nt: TGTGCCAGCAGCTTAGCTCCGGGTTCCGAGCAGTACTTC

len: 15
v_gene: TRBV7-9
d_gene: .
abundance: .
j_gene: TRBJ2-1
CDR3aa: CASSLVNPSLNEQFF
CDR3nt: TGTGCCAGCAGCTTAGTCAACCCCTCTCTAAATGAGCAGTTCTTC

len: 12
v_gene: TRBV20-1
d_gene: .
abundance: many
j_gene: TRBJ2-7
CDR3aa: CSATPRGYEQYF
CDR3nt: TGCAGTGCGACTCCACGCGGTTACGAGCAGTACTTC

len: 19
v_gene: TRBV27
d_gene: TRBD2
abundance: many
j_gene: TRBJ2-3
CDR3aa: CASRRPGLAGGRAIDTQYF
CDR3nt: TGTGCCAGCAGACGACCGGGACTAGCGGGAGGGCGGGCGATAGATACGCAGTATTTT

len: 12
v_gene: TRBV20-1
d_gene: .
abundance: few
j_gene: TRBJ2-5
CDR3aa: CSVQRGQETQYF
CDR3nt: TGCAGTGTCCAGAGGGGTCAAGAGACCCAGTACTTC

len: 10
v_gene: TRBV20-1
d_gene: .
abundance: many
j_gene: TRBJ2-1
CDR3aa: CSAVPGEQFF
CDR3nt: TGCAGTGCTGTTCCGGGGGAGCAGTTCTTC

len: 15
v_gene: TRBV28
d_gene: .
abundance: many
j_gene: TRBJ1-5
CDR3aa: CASSLFRLSNQPQHF
CDR3nt: TGTGCCAGCAGTTTATTCAGGTTAAGCAATCAGCCCCAGCATTTT

len: 14
v_gene: TRBV13
d_gene: .
abundance: many
j_gene: TRBJ1-1
CDR3aa: CASSWGRYNTEAFF
CDR3nt: TGTGCCAGCAGCTGGGGACGGTACAACACTGAAGCTTTCTTT

len: 15
v_gene: TRBV18
d_gene: .
abundance: few
j_gene: TRBJ1-2
CDR3aa: CASSRPEGYGYGYTF
CDR3nt: TGTGCCAGCTCACGACCAGAAGGGTACGGCTATGGCTACACCTTC

len: 15
v_gene: TRBV3-1
d_gene: .
abundance: many
j_gene: TRBJ2-2
CDR3aa: CASSQDARGGGELFF
CDR3nt: TGTGCCAGCAGCCAAGATGCTAGGGGCGGCGGGGAGCTGTTTTTT

len: 13
v_gene: TRBV18
d_gene: .
abundance: many
j_gene: TRBJ1-1
CDR3aa: CASSDIVNTEAFF
CDR3nt: TGTGCCAGCTCAGACATTGTGAACACTGAAGCTTTCTTT

len: 13
v_gene: TRBV7-3
d_gene: .
abundance: many
j_gene: TRBJ1-2
CDR3aa: CASSLGTGNGYTF
CDR3nt: TGTGCCAGCAGCTTAGGAACAGGGAATGGCTACACCTTC

len: 14
v_gene: TRBV12-3/TRBV12-4
d_gene: .
abundance: many
j_gene: TRBJ2-7
CDR3aa: CASSHGPKGYEQYF
CDR3nt: TGTGCCAGCAGTCACGGGCCCAAGGGATACGAGCAGTACTTC

len: 19
v_gene: TRBV7-2
d_gene: TRBD2
abundance: many
j_gene: TRBJ2-1
CDR3aa: CASSTTSGSFAGSYNEQFF
CDR3nt: TGTGCCAGCAGCACGACTAGCGGGAGTTTCGCGGGCTCCTACAATGAGCAGTTCTTC

len: 16
v_gene: TRBV5-5
d_gene: .
abundance: many
j_gene: TRBJ2-1
CDR3aa: CASSWTRAGPYNEQFF
CDR3nt: TGTGCCAGCAGCTGGACGAGGGCGGGACCTTACAATGAGCAGTTCTTC

len: 13
v_gene: TRBV27
d_gene: .
abundance: few
j_gene: TRBJ1-2
CDR3aa: CAAGWEGGYGYTF
CDR3nt: TGTGCCGCAGGGTGGGAAGGCGGCTATGGCTACACCTTC

len: 16
v_gene: TRBV10-1
d_gene: .
abundance: .
j_gene: TRBJ1-3
CDR3aa: CASSEMGTGLGNTIYF
CDR3nt: TGCGCCAGCAGTGAGATGGGGACCGGCCTTGGGAACACCATATATTTT

len: 15
v_gene: TRBV6-9
d_gene: TRBD1
abundance: .
j_gene: TRBJ1-2
CDR3aa: CASSYSAGGNYGYTF
CDR3nt: TGTGCCAGCAGTTATTCGGCAGGGGGTAACTATGGCTACACCTTC

len: 14
v_gene: TRBV4-1
d_gene: .
abundance: many
j_gene: TRBJ2-1
CDR3aa: CASSQVLWSVEQFF
CDR3nt: TGCGCCAGCAGCCAAGTCCTATGGAGCGTTGAGCAGTTCTTC

len: 13
v_gene: TRBV13
d_gene: .
abundance: many
j_gene: TRBJ2-2
CDR3aa: CASSHRATGELFF
CDR3nt: TGTGCCAGCAGCCACAGGGCCACCGGGGAGCTGTTTTTT

len: 13
v_gene: TRBV6-1
d_gene: .
abundance: many
j_gene: TRBJ2-2
CDR3aa: CASTNRVGGELFF
CDR3nt: TGTGCCAGCACCAACAGGGTTGGCGGGGAGCTGTTTTTT

len: 16
v_gene: TRBV5-1
d_gene: .
abundance: many
j_gene: TRBJ2-7
CDR3aa: CASSLDLAAPGDEQYF
CDR3nt: TGCGCCAGCAGCTTGGATTTGGCGGCCCCGGGAGACGAGCAGTACTTC

len: 14
v_gene: TRBV2
d_gene: .
abundance: many
j_gene: TRBJ1-4
CDR3aa: CASSGTSTNEKLFF
CDR3nt: TGTGCCAGCAGTGGGACATCAACTAATGAAAAACTGTTTTTT

len: 15
v_gene: TRBV7-8
d_gene: TRBD1
abundance: .
j_gene: TRBJ1-3
CDR3aa: CASSLDPGQGNPIYF
CDR3nt: TGTGCCAGCAGCTTAGACCCGGGACAGGGGAACCCCATATATTTT

len: 18
v_gene: TRBV12-3/TRBV12-4
d_gene: .
abundance: few
j_gene: TRBJ2-2
CDR3aa: CASSLGTSSRSNAGELFF
CDR3nt: TGTGCCAGCAGTTTGGGTACCTCTAGCCGGAGTAATGCCGGGGAGCTGTTTTTT

len: 18
v_gene: TRBV4-3
d_gene: TRBD2
abundance: many
j_gene: TRBJ2-3
CDR3aa: CASSQGVPGRASTDTQYF
CDR3nt: TGCGCCAGCAGCCAAGGGGTCCCAGGGAGGGCTAGCACAGATACGCAGTATTTT

len: 15
v_gene: TRBV27
d_gene: .
abundance: few
j_gene: TRBJ1-1
CDR3aa: CASSQSPSGRTEAFF
CDR3nt: TGTGCCAGCAGCCAGAGCCCTTCGGGTAGGACTGAAGCTTTCTTT

len: 16
v_gene: TRBV4-1
d_gene: TRBD1
abundance: few
j_gene: TRBJ2-7
CDR3aa: CASSPYPGQGAGEQYF
CDR3nt: TGCGCCAGCAGCCCCTACCCGGGACAGGGGGCGGGTGAGCAGTACTTC

len: 15
v_gene: TRBV5-1
d_gene: .
abundance: many
j_gene: TRBJ2-1
CDR3aa: CASMREPRGGNEQFF
CDR3nt: TGCGCCAGCATGAGGGAACCGCGGGGAGGCAATGAGCAGTTCTTC

len: 14
v_gene: TRBV20-1
d_gene: .
abundance: .
j_gene: TRBJ1-5
CDR3aa: CSARVQVAGQPQHF
CDR3nt: TGCAGTGCTAGAGTTCAGGTAGCAGGCCAGCCCCAGCATTTT

len: 13
v_gene: TRBV2
d_gene: TRBD2
abundance: many
j_gene: TRBJ2-5
CDR3aa: CASSEPLAGTQYF
CDR3nt: TGTGCCAGCAGTGAACCCCTAGCGGGGACTCAGTACTTC

len: 20
v_gene: TRBV10-3
d_gene: TRBD2
abundance: .
j_gene: TRBJ2-3
CDR3aa: CAISESGLAGTAIRTDTQYF
CDR3nt: TGTGCCATCAGTGAGTCGGGACTAGCGGGGACCGCTATACGGACAGATACGCAGTATTTT

len: 14
v_gene: TRBV12-3/TRBV12-4
d_gene: .
abundance: many
j_gene: TRBJ2-7
CDR3aa: CASRRGTASYEQYF
CDR3nt: TGTGCCAGCAGGCGAGGGACGGCCTCCTACGAGCAGTACTTC

len: 17
v_gene: TRBV7-3
d_gene: .
abundance: few
j_gene: TRBJ2-5
CDR3aa: CASSLNGGGALGETQYF
CDR3nt: TGTGCCAGCAGCTTAAATGGTGGAGGGGCCCTGGGGGAGACCCAGTACTTC

len: 16
v_gene: TRBV7-9
d_gene: .
abundance: many
j_gene: TRBJ2-3
CDR3aa: CASSFSGSRAADTQYF
CDR3nt: TGTGCCAGCAGCTTTTCAGGTAGTAGGGCCGCAGATACGCAGTATTTT

len: 14
v_gene: TRBV20-1
d_gene: TRBD1
abundance: many
j_gene: TRBJ1-1
CDR3aa: CSARETGVGTEAFF
CDR3nt: TGCAGTGCTAGAGAGACAGGGGTTGGCACTGAAGCTTTCTTT

len: 11
v_gene: TRBV2
d_gene: .
abundance: many
j_gene: TRBJ2-6
CDR3aa: CAKFGANVLTF
CDR3nt: TGTGCAAAATTTGGGGCCAACGTCCTGACTTTC

len: 18
v_gene: TRBV6-2/TRBV6-3
d_gene: .
abundance: many
j_gene: TRBJ1-1
CDR3aa: CASSYSPGGRGMNTEAFF
CDR3nt: TGTGCCAGCAGTTATTCCCCCGGCGGGAGGGGAATGAACACTGAAGCTTTCTTT

len: 16
v_gene: TRBV9
d_gene: .
abundance: .
j_gene: TRBJ1-4
CDR3aa: CASSPQNGALNEKLFF
CDR3nt: TGTGCCAGCAGCCCCCAAAATGGGGCCCTTAATGAAAAACTGTTTTTT

len: 13
v_gene: TRBV28
d_gene: TRBD1
abundance: few
j_gene: TRBJ1-4
CDR3aa: CASIDRGNEKLFF
CDR3nt: TGTGCCAGCATCGACAGGGGGAATGAAAAACTGTTTTTT

len: 15
v_gene: TRBV11-2
d_gene: .
abundance: few
j_gene: TRBJ1-1
CDR3aa: CASSMQVQLNTEAFF
CDR3nt: TGTGCCAGCAGCATGCAAGTCCAATTGAACACTGAAGCTTTCTTT

len: 16
v_gene: TRBV19
d_gene: .
abundance: .
j_gene: TRBJ2-7
CDR3aa: CASSIDPQGGLYEQYF
CDR3nt: TGTGCCAGTAGTATAGACCCACAGGGAGGGCTCTACGAGCAGTACTTC

len: 12
v_gene: TRBV28
d_gene: .
abundance: many
j_gene: TRBJ1-2
CDR3aa: CASSGQGPGYTF
CDR3nt: TGTGCCAGCAGTGGGCAGGGGCCCGGCTACACCTTC

len: 14
v_gene: TRBV4-1
d_gene: .
abundance: .
j_gene: TRBJ2-1
CDR3aa: CASNLPLGTGEQFF
CDR3nt: TGCGCCAGCAACTTACCGTTGGGAACTGGTGAGCAGTTCTTC

len: 15
v_gene: TRBV7-2
d_gene: .
abundance: many
j_gene: TRBJ2-1
CDR3aa: CASSSQRGGNVEQFF
CDR3nt: TGTGCCAGCAGCTCCCAGAGGGGGGGGAACGTTGAGCAGTTCTTC

len: 16
v_gene: TRBV7-2
d_gene: .
abundance: many
j_gene: TRBJ1-1
CDR3aa: CASIAHRGRGNTEAFF
CDR3nt: TGTGCCAGCATAGCCCACCGGGGCAGGGGGAACACTGAAGCTTTCTTT

len: 16
v_gene: TRBV5-1
d_gene: TRBD2
abundance: many
j_gene: TRBJ2-7
CDR3aa: CASSRAGLAFSYEQYF
CDR3nt: TGCGCCAGCAGCCGAGCGGGACTAGCGTTCTCCTACGAGCAGTACTTC

len: 16
v_gene: TRBV12-3/TRBV12-4
d_gene: .
abundance: many
j_gene: TRBJ1-1
CDR3aa: CASSRDRLQGWTEAFF
CDR3nt: TGTGCCAGCAGCCGAGACCGCTTACAGGGATGGACTGAAGCTTTCTTT

len: 15
v_gene: TRBV28
d_gene: .
abundance: .
j_gene: TRBJ2-2
CDR3aa: CASSASRLRTGELFF
CDR3nt: TGTGCCAGCAGCGCCTCGCGCCTGCGCACCGGGGAGCTGTTTTTT

len: 15
v_gene: TRBV27
d_gene: .
abundance: many
j_gene: TRBJ2-2
CDR3aa: CASSLWGSNTGELFF
CDR3nt: TGTGCCAGCAGTTTATGGGGCAGCAACACCGGGGAGCTGTTTTTT

len: 14
v_gene: TRBV28
d_gene: TRBD1
abundance: many
j_gene: TRBJ1-2
CDR3aa: CASRTGDRLGGYTF
CDR3nt: TGTGCCAGCAGGACCGGGGACAGACTAGGTGGCTACACCTTC

len: 15
v_gene: TRBV12-3/TRBV12-4
d_gene: .
abundance: many
j_gene: TRBJ2-6
CDR3aa: CATGGQGSGANVLTF
CDR3nt: TGTGCCACTGGTGGGCAGGGATCAGGGGCCAACGTCCTGACTTTC

len: 15
v_gene: TRBV4-2
d_gene: .
abundance: many
j_gene: TRBJ2-7
CDR3aa: CASSQDRQASYEQYF
CDR3nt: TGTGCCAGCAGCCAAGATAGACAGGCTTCCTACGAGCAGTACTTC

len: 15
v_gene: TRBV2
d_gene: TRBD1
abundance: many
j_gene: TRBJ1-6
CDR3aa: CASSGQGASGSPLHF
CDR3nt: TGTGCCAGCAGCGGACAGGGTGCAAGTGGTTCACCCCTCCACTTT

len: 19
v_gene: TRBV27
d_gene: TRBD2
abundance: many
j_gene: TRBJ2-7
CDR3aa: CASSAGIWTSGRPTFQQYF
CDR3nt: TGTGCCAGCAGCGCGGGGATATGGACTAGCGGGAGACCTACTTTCCAGCAGTACTTC